This T cell receptor beta chain was captured by sequencing in a study of shared clonotypes between healthy human individuals. Assay: immunoSEQ multiplex PCR; the TCRdb copy retains only in-frame clones and omits some. The sample consists of 2 million to 2.5 million clones, about 92% of them appearing once. Trimming shortened V by 1 base and J by 5 bases, and 10 bases separated the two germline ends. The CDR3 length is 13 residues. CDR1 and CDR2 (germline): SGHRS, YFSETQ. This clonotype was obtained from a man between 18 and 29 years old in good health. Some clones in this sample may be carry-over from other donors' samples. Material: naive CD4+ T cells from PBMCs. Subset: CD45RA+ positively selected. The gene calls are TRBV5-1 and TRBJ2-7, with D unresolved. The CDR3 reads CASSLLGFDEQYF. DNA for the CDR3: TGCGCCAGCAGCTTGCTGGGGTTCGACGAGCAGTACTTC.